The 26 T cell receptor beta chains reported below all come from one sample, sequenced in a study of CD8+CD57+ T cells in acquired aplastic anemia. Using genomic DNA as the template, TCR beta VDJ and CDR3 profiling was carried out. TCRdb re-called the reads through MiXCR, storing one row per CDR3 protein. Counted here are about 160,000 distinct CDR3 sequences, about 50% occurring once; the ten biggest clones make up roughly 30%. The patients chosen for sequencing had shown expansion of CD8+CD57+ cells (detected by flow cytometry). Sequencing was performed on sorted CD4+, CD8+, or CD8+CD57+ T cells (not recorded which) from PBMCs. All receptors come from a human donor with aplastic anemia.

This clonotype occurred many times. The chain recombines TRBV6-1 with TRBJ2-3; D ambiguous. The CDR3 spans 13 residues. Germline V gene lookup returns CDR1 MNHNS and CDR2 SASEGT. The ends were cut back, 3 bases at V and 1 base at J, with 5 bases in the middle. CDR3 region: CASSEGRTDTQYF. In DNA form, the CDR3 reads TGTGCCAGCAGTGAGGGCCGCACAGATACGCAGTATTTT.

In DNA form, the CDR3 reads TGTGCCAGCAGCAAGGGACCTACAGATACGCAGTATTTT. Its translation: CASSKGPTDTQYF. The chain has TRBV7-7 and TRBJ2-3; D might be TRBD1 or TRBD2, each matching 5 bases. Germline V gene lookup returns CDR1 SSHAT and CDR2 FNYEAQ (reference sequence). Deletions cut 5 bases from V and 3 bases from J, with 9 bases between. The CDR3 has 13 residues.

The CDR3 region is CAISPIGYAYEQYF. The CDR3 nucleotides read TGTGCCATCAGTCCAATCGGCTACGCCTACGAGCAGTACTTC. This sequence joins TRBV10-3 and TRBJ2-7; D is undetermined. The CDR3 runs 14 residues. CDR1 is ENHRY and CDR2 is SYGVKD in the germline V gene. Trimming took off 5 bases at V and 2 bases at J, with 13 bases between the two ends.

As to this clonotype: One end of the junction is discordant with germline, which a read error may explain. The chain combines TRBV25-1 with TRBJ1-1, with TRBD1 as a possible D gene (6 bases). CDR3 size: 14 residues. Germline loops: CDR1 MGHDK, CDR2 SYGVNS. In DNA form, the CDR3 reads TGTGCCAGCAGTGAATATGGGGGGGCGGTGAAAGCTTCCTTT. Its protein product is CASSEYGGAVKASF.

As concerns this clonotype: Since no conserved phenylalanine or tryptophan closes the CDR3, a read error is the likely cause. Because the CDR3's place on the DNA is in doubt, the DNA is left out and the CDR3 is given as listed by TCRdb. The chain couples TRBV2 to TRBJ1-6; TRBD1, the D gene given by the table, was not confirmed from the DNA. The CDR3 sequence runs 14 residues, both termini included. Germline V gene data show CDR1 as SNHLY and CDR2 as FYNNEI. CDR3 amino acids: CASSEDTWGTPLHS.

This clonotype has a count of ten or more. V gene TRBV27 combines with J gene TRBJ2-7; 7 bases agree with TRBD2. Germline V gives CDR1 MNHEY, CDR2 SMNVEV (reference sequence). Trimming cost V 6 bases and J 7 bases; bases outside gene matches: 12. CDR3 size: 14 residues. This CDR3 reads CASSPGGPSGEQYF. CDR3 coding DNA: TGTGCCAGCAGCCCGGGAGGCCCCTCCGGGGAGCAGTACTTC.

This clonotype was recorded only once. The DNA of the CDR3 is TGTGCCAGCAGTGAATGGCTAGCGGGAGCAGGGTACGAGCAGTACTTC. Its translation is CASSEWLAGAGYEQYF. J is TRBJ2-7 and V is TRBV2, with 10 bases aligning to TRBD2. Germline loops: CDR1 SNHLY, CDR2 FYNNEI. This CDR3 comprises 16 residues. Trimming cost V 2 bases and J 4 bases; bases outside gene matches: 8.

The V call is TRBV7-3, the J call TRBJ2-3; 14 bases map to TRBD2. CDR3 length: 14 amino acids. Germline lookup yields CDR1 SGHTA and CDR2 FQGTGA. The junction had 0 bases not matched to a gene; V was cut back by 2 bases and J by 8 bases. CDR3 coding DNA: TGTGCCAGCAGCTTAGGACTAGCGGGGGGTACGCAGTATTTT. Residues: CASSLGLAGGTQYF.

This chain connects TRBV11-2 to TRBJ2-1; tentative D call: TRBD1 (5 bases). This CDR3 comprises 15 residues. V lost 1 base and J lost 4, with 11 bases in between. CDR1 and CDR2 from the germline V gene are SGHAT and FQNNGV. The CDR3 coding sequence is TGTGCCAGCAGCTTAGGGGCAGGGATATACAATGAGCAGTTCTTC. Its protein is CASSLGAGIYNEQFF.

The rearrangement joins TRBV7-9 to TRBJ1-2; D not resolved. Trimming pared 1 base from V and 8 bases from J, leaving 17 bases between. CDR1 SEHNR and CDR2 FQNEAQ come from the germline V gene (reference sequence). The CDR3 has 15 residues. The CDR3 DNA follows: TGTGCCAGCAGCTTAGGAGAGGGAGGAGCTCGAGGCTACACCTTC. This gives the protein CASSLGEGGARGYTF.

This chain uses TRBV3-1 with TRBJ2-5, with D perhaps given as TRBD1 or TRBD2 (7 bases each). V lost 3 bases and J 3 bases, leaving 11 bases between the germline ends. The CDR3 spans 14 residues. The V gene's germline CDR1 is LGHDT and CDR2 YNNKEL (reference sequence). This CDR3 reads CASSQGGGEETQYF. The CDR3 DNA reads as TGTGCCAGCAGCCAGGGAGGGGGCGAAGAGACCCAGTACTTC.

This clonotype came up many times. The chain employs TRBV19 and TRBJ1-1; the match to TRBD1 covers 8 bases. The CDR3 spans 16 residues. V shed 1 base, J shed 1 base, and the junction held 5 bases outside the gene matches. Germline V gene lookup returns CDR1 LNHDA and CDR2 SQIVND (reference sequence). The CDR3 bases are TGTGCCAGTAGTATAGGTACCGGGACAGGGAACACTGAAGCTTTCTTT. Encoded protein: CASSIGTGTGNTEAFF.

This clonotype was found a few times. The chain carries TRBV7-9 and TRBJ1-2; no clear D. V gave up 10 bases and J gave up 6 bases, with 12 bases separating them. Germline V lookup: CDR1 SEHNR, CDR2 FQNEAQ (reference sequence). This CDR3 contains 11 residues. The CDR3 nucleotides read TGTGCCACCCCGATGAGAGATGGCTACACCTTC. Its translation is CATPMRDGYTF.

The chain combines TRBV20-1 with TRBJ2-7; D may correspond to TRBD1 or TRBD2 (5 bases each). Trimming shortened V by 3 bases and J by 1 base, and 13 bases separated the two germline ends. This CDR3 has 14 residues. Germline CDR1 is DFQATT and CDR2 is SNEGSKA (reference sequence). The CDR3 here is CSARDLGDSYEQYF. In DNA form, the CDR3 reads TGCAGTGCTAGGGACTTGGGGGATTCCTACGAGCAGTACTTC.

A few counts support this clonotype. CDR3 region: CSVRSGSSYEQYF. In DNA, the CDR3 is TGCAGCGTTCGTTCTGGGAGCTCCTACGAGCAGTACTTC. This rearrangement joins TRBV29-1 to TRBJ2-7; perhaps TRBD2 as D (5 bases). This CDR3 is built from 13 residues. V shed 5 bases and J shed 0 bases, with 11 bases lying between them. The germline V gene encodes CDR1 SQVTM and CDR2 ANQGSEA.

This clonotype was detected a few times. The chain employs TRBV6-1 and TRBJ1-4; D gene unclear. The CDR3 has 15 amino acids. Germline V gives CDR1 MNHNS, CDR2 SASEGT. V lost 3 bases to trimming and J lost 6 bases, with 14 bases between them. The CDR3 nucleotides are TGTGCCAGCAGTGATTATCAGTCTGGGGATGAAAAACTGTTTTTT. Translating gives CASSDYQSGDEKLFF.

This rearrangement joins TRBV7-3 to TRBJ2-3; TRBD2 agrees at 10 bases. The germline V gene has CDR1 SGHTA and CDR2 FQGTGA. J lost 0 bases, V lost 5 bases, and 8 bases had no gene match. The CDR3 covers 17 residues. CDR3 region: CASSVPGLAISTDTQYF. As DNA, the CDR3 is TGTGCCAGCAGCGTCCCGGGACTAGCGATTAGCACAGATACGCAGTATTTT.

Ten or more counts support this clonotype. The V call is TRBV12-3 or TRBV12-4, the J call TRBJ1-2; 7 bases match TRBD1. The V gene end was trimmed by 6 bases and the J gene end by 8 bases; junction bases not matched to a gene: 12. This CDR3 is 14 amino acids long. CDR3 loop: CASSRERTGGGYTF. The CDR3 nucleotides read TGTGCCAGCAGCCGAGAACGGACAGGCGGGGGCTACACCTTC.

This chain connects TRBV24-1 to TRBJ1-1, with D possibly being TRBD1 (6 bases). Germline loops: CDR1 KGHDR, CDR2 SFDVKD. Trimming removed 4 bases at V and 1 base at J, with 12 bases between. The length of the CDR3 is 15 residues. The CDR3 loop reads CATSEGGGGNTEAFF. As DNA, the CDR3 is TGTGCCACCAGTGAAGGAGGGGGGGGGAACACTGAAGCTTTCTTT.

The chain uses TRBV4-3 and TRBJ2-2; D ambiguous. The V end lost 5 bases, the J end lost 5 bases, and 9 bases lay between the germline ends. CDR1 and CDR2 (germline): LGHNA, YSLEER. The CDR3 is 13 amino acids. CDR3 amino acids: CASSDRTTGELFF. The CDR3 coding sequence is TGCGCCAGCAGCGATAGAACAACCGGGGAGCTGTTTTTT.

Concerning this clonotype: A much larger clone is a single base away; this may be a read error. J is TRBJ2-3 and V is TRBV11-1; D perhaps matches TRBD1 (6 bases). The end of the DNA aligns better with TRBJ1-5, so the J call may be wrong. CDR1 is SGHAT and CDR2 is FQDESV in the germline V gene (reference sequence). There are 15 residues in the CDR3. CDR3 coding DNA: TGTGCCAGCAGCCTCGGGGGCCAGGGGTTGAATACGCAGCATTTT. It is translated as CASSLGGQGLNTQHF.

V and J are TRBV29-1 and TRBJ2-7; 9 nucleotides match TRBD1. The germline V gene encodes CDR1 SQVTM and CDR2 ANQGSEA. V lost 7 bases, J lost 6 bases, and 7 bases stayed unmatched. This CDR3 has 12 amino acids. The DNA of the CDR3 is TGCAGCGGAACAGGGGGCCAACTCGAGCAGTACTTC. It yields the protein CSGTGGQLEQYF.

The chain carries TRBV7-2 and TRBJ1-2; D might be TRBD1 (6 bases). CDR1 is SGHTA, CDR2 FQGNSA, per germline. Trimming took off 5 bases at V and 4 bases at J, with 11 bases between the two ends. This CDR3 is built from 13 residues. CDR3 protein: CASSRQVVYGYTF. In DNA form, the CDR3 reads TGTGCCAGCAGCCGACAGGTTGTCTATGGCTACACCTTC.

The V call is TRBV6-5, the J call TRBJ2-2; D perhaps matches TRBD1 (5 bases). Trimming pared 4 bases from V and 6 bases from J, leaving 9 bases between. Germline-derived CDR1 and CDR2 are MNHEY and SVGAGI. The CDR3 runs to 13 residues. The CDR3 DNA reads TGTGCCAGCAGTTGCCAGGGTGCCGGGGAGCTGTTTTTT. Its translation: CASSCQGAGELFF.

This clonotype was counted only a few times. CDR3 amino acids: CASSQDLVSSYNEQFF. CDR3 nucleotides: TGTGCCAGCAGCCAAGACCTAGTTAGCTCCTACAATGAGCAGTTCTTC. V gene TRBV3-1 combines with J gene TRBJ2-1; D is uncertain. The CDR3 runs 16 residues. Germline CDR1 reads LGHDT; CDR2 reads YNNKEL (reference sequence). The germline V and J ends were trimmed by 0 bases and 0 bases, with 9 bases remaining between them.

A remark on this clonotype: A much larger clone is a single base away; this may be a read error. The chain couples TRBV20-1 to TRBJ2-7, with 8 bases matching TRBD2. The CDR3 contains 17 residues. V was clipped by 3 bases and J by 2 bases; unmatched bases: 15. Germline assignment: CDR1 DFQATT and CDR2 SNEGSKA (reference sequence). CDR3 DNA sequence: TGCAGTGCTAGGGATTACCTGAGCCGCGGGGGGCCCTACGAGCAGTACTTC. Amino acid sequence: CSARDYLSRGGPYEQYF.